These 26 T cell receptor beta chains came from one sample sequenced in a study of T-cell reconstitution after alpha-beta-depleted transplantation in children. Unique molecular identifiers tagged the TCRbeta library. TCRdb re-analysed the PCR reads in MiXCR, keeping a single row per CDR3 protein. The table records a few hundred thousand distinct CDR3 sequences, about 11% of them present only once. This material consisted of PBMCs, taken before TCRalphabeta/CD19-depleted stem cell transplant. The source is a child in the first two years of life with acute myeloid leukemia, due to receive a stem cell transplant.

This clonotype was seen at least ten times. The rearrangement uses TRBV20-1 and TRBJ2-1; 7 bases agree with TRBD2. CDR3 size: 13 residues. The germline gives CDR1 DFQATT, CDR2 SNEGSKA (reference sequence). Unmatched junction bases numbered 7, after V lost 7 bases and J lost 4 bases. The CDR3 coding sequence is TGCAGTGTTGGCGGGAGTTTGTACAATGAGCAGTTCTTC. Encoded protein: CSVGGSLYNEQFF.

This clonotype was counted ten times or more. The V and J genes are TRBV4-1 and TRBJ2-3; 7 bases agree with TRBD2. V gave up 3 bases and J gave up 4 bases; unmatched junction bases: 7. This CDR3 is built from 15 residues. The germline gives CDR1 MGHRA, CDR2 YSYEKL. CDR3 loop: CASSHPTSFPDTQYF. Here the CDR3 DNA reads TGCGCCAGCAGCCACCCGACTAGCTTCCCAGATACGCAGTATTTT.

The sample holds many counts of this clonotype. The rearrangement uses TRBV5-1 and TRBJ2-3; TRBD1 might be the D (6 bases). Looked up from germline, CDR1 is SGHRS and CDR2 is YFSETQ. V dropped 4 bases and J dropped 7 bases, with 19 bases sitting between them. The CDR3 contains 15 residues. CDR3 protein: CASSLDTQGQYTQYF. CDR3 nucleotide sequence: TGCGCCAGCAGCCTGGATACGCAGGGGCAATATACGCAGTATTTT.

The table lists this clonotype with many counts. The V call is TRBV3-1, the J call TRBJ2-2; the match to TRBD2 covers 11 bases. CDR1 and CDR2 (germline): LGHDT, YNNKEL (reference sequence). The CDR3 has 16 residues. J lost 5 bases, V lost 3 bases, and 5 bases had no gene match. In nucleotides, the CDR3 is TGTGCCAGCAGCCACCTTAGCGGGAGGGCGACCGGGGAGCTGTTTTTT. Protein sequence: CASSHLSGRATGELFF.

About this clonotype itself: This could be a read error, since a much larger clone is one nucleotide away. V and J are TRBV12-3 or TRBV12-4 and TRBJ1-1; D unresolved. The CDR3 consists of 13 residues. V lost 4 bases and J lost 3, with 9 bases in between. The CDR3 DNA reads TGTGCCAGCAGTTCAGTCGTGGACACTGAAGCTTTCTTT. It translates to CASSSVVDTEAFF.

This clonotype occurred many times. The V gene is TRBV12-3 or TRBV12-4, the J gene TRBJ2-5; D might be TRBD2 (6 bases). V was pared by 8 bases and J by 2 bases, with 24 bases between. The length of the CDR3 is 17 residues. CDR3 residues: CASWPPLGLAVQETQYF. The CDR3 bases are TGTGCCAGCTGGCCCCCTCTGGGGTTAGCGGTACAAGAGACCCAGTACTTC.

There are many counts of this clonotype. This sequence joins TRBV20-1 and TRBJ1-5; a possible D gene is TRBD1 (6 bases). V gave up 3 bases and J gave up 4 bases, with 7 bases separating them. This CDR3 has 12 residues. Looked up from germline, CDR1 is DFQATT and CDR2 is SNEGSKA (reference sequence). The CDR3 DNA reads as TGCAGTGCTAGTACAGGGAATCAGCCCCAGCATTTT. It translates to CSASTGNQPQHF.

In this sample, this clonotype turned up many times. The chain uses TRBV10-3 and TRBJ2-3, with 9 bases matching TRBD2. Germline trimming cut 7 bases from V and 0 bases from J; bases unmatched to any gene: 2. This CDR3 has 14 residues. In germline, CDR1 is ENHRY, CDR2 SYGVKD. CDR3 protein: CAIMGTSSTDTQYF. The DNA for the CDR3 is TGTGCCATCATGGGGACTAGCAGCACAGATACGCAGTATTTT.

This clonotype was found many times. J is TRBJ1-1 and V is TRBV29-1; weak D call: TRBD1 (6 bases). V was cut by 7 bases and J by 4 bases, with 19 bases left in between. The CDR3 covers 14 residues. Germline CDR1 is SQVTM and CDR2 is ANQGSEA. The CDR3 sequence is CSASSQGWGTEAFF. The CDR3 region has the DNA TGCAGCGCCAGCTCACAGGGTTGGGGCACTGAAGCTTTCTTT.

This clonotype has a count of ten or more. V usage is TRBV29-1 and J usage is TRBJ2-1; TRBD2 matches 7 bases. V lost 0 bases, J lost 6 bases, and 11 bases stayed unmatched. The CDR3 extends over 16 amino acids. Germline CDR1 reads SQVTM; CDR2 reads ANQGSEA. The CDR3 sequence: CSVEDYRSGNINEQFF. For the CDR3, the DNA is TGCAGCGTTGAAGATTACCGCAGCGGGAATATCAATGAGCAGTTCTTC.

This clonotype showed up many times. This chain joins TRBV3-1 and TRBJ2-3, with 7 bases lining up with TRBD2. The CDR3 extends over 16 amino acids. V shed 1 base and J 4 bases; nucleotides not matched to a gene: 8. Germline values: CDR1 LGHDT, CDR2 YNNKEL (reference sequence). The CDR3 loop reads CASSQVRASGSDTQYF. Here the CDR3 DNA reads TGTGCCAGCAGCCAAGTACGGGCTAGCGGATCAGATACGCAGTATTTT.

This clonotype was seen ten or more times. This chain uses TRBV5-1 with TRBJ2-5; 9 positions agree with TRBD2. J was trimmed by 1 base and V by 3 bases; bases with no gene match: 4. CDR3 length equals 15 residues. Germline assignment: CDR1 SGHRS and CDR2 YFSETQ. Written as DNA, the CDR3 is TGCGCCAGCAGCTCGGCTAGCGGGACCCAAGAGACCCAGTACTTC. It specifies CASSSASGTQETQYF.

Comments on this clonotype: Likely a read error: the CDR3 ends without its conserved phenylalanine or tryptophan. The chain combines TRBV20-1 with TRBJ1-1, with TRBD1 matching 9 bases. Per the germline V gene, CDR1 is DFQATT and CDR2 is SNEGSKA (reference sequence). The CDR3 has 13 amino acids. DNA for the CDR3: TGCAGTGCTCGAACAGGGGGCCACACTCAAGCTTTCTCT. Encoded protein: CSARTGGHTQAFS.

This clonotype occurred many times. The J gene is TRBJ2-1, the V gene TRBV12-3 or TRBV12-4, with 14 bases identical to TRBD2. The CDR3 length is 19 residues. V shed 6 bases, J shed 0 bases, and the junction held 10 bases outside the gene matches. The CDR3 coding sequence is TGTGCCAGCAGCCCTGGGACTAGCGGGAGCGATAGCTCCTACAATGAGCAGTTCTTC. It codes for CASSPGTSGSDSSYNEQFF.

The table lists this clonotype with many counts. This chain joins TRBV29-1 and TRBJ2-5; 9 positions match TRBD2. Germline assignment: CDR1 SQVTM and CDR2 ANQGSEA. J lost 7 bases, V lost 6 bases, and 12 bases had no gene match. The CDR3 is 14 residues long. CDR3 residues: CSVVGSGSFGTQYF. In nucleotides, the CDR3 is TGCAGCGTCGTCGGTAGCGGGAGCTTCGGGACCCAGTACTTC.

This clonotype was seen many times. The rearrangement uses TRBV7-2 and TRBJ1-3; TRBD1 matches at 7 bases. The V and J ends lost 5 bases and 0 bases, in that order; junction bases with no gene match: 4. The CDR3 is made up of 15 amino acids. Germline V gene lookup returns CDR1 SGHTA and CDR2 FQGNSA. The chain's CDR3 is CASSRGQNSGNTIYF. CDR3 in DNA: TGTGCCAGCAGCAGGGGACAGAACTCTGGAAACACCATATATTTT.

This clonotype was seen a handful of times. One end of the junction does not line up with germline, which may come from a read error. The chain carries TRBV3-1 and TRBJ2-2, with D maybe TRBD2 (6 bases). Germline loops: CDR1 LGHDT, CDR2 YNNKEL (reference sequence). The CDR3 loop spans 19 amino acids. The CDR3 DNA is TGTGCCTGCAGCCAAGATTCGGTAGGGGACTTGACTTCACCCGGGGAGCTGTTTTTT. Amino acid sequence: CACSQDSVGDLTSPGELFF.

This clonotype was detected ten times or more. The CDR3 DNA is TGTGCCAGCAGCTTGACGGGGGAGGCCTCCTACGAGCAGTACTTC. It yields the protein CASSLTGEASYEQYF. This chain connects TRBV7-2 to TRBJ2-7; TRBD2 might be the D (6 bases). This CDR3 comprises 15 residues. The V end was cut by 3 bases, the J end by 0 bases, with 12 bases between. Germline CDR1 reads SGHTA; CDR2 reads FQGNSA. The full variable domain, its missing parts supplied by reference TRBV7-2 and TRBJ2-7, is GAGVSQSPSNKVTEKGKDVELRCDPISGHTALYWYRQSLGQGLEFLIYFQGNSAPDKSGLPSDRFSAERTGGSVSTLTIQRTQQEDSAVYLCASSLTGEASYEQYFGPGTRLTVT.

The V call is TRBV30, the J call TRBJ1-5; 7 nucleotides agree with TRBD1. The junction had 7 bases not matched to a gene; V was cut back by 1 base and J by 7 bases. The CDR3 runs 14 residues. CDR1 and CDR2 (germline): GTSNPN, SVGIG (reference sequence). CDR3 nucleotide sequence: TGTGCCTGGAGTGCAGGGGGGGCATGGCAGCCCCAGCATTTT. Amino acids: CAWSAGGAWQPQHF.

Turning to this clonotype: The junction departs from the called germline gene at one end, perhaps through a read error. This chain connects TRBV20-1 to TRBJ2-1; the D is unclear. CDR3 length: 13 amino acids. Looked up from germline, CDR1 is DFQATT and CDR2 is SNEGSKA (reference sequence). Here the CDR3 reads CSAAGGSYNGQFF. The DNA for the CDR3 is TGCAGTGCAGCCGGCGGCTCCTACAATGGGCAGTTCTTC.

This clonotype was found many times. V gene TRBV3-1 combines with J gene TRBJ2-1; tentatively, D is TRBD2 (6 bases). The length of the CDR3 is 16 residues. V lost 1 base, J lost 3 bases, and 13 bases lay in between. Germline V gives CDR1 LGHDT, CDR2 YNNKEL (reference sequence). The CDR3 nucleotides are TGTGCCAGCAGCCAAGCGGCGGGAAGGGTCTACAATGAGCAGTTCTTC. Protein: CASSQAAGRVYNEQFF.

This clonotype came up a few times. This chain uses TRBV4-2 with TRBJ2-5; 7 bases line up with TRBD1. The germline CDR1 and CDR2 sequences are LGHNA and YNFKEQ. V dropped 0 bases and J dropped 5; count of bases not matched to a gene: 6. The CDR3 spans 15 residues. CDR3 sequence reads: CASSQDGQGDETQYF. The CDR3 DNA sequence: TGTGCCAGCAGCCAAGATGGGCAGGGGGACGAGACCCAGTACTTC.

This clonotype was recorded at least ten times. This rearrangement joins TRBV15 to TRBJ1-4; 9 bases match TRBD1. Trimming took 0 bases from V and 4 from J; bases not matched to a gene: 12. This CDR3 has 19 amino acids. Germline CDR1 and CDR2: LNHNV and YYDKDF (reference sequence). The CDR3: CATSRDLKQGARNNEKLFF. In DNA form, the CDR3 reads TGTGCCACCAGCAGAGATCTAAAACAGGGGGCGCGTAATAATGAAAAACTGTTTTTT.

Ten or more counts support this clonotype. V is TRBV10-3 and J is TRBJ2-3, with D possibly being TRBD2 (6 bases). The germline V gene has CDR1 ENHRY and CDR2 SYGVKD. This CDR3 comprises 13 residues. V was trimmed by 8 bases and J by 0 bases, leaving 9 bases between them. The CDR3 loop is CAIRAGSTDTQYF. As DNA, the CDR3 is TGTGCCATCCGGGCGGGGAGCACAGATACGCAGTATTTT.

This clonotype was detected ten times or more. The chain carries TRBV28 and TRBJ2-3, with 8 bases aligning to TRBD2. Per the germline V gene, CDR1 is MDHEN and CDR2 is SYDVKM. The CDR3 length is 13 residues. The CDR3, as DNA: TGTGCAAGCGGGGGTGTCGACACAGATACGCAGTATTTT. Its translation: CASGGVDTDTQYF.

This clonotype has ten or more counts. This chain uses TRBV12-3 or TRBV12-4 with TRBJ2-3; 9 bases agree with TRBD2. Trimming at V came to 2 bases and at J to 1 base, leaving 4 bases not matched to a gene. The CDR3 is made up of 16 amino acids. CDR3 nucleotides: TGTGCCAGCAGTTTAAGGAGACTAGCGGGCACAGATACGCAGTATTTT. This codes for CASSLRRLAGTDTQYF.